This is a list of T cell receptor beta chains from one sample in a study of neurological immune-mediated disorders. TCRdb re-called the 5' RACE reads with MiXCR, one entry per CDR3 protein. The sample holds more than 40,000 distinct CDR3 sequences, under 2% seen once. Sample: PBMCs. The receptors were gathered from a woman aged 40 to 50 with multiple sclerosis. CDR3s include the opening cysteine and the closing phenylalanine or tryptophan. D genes are given only for firm matches. The size field is filled for only some rows; it gives once, few, many or a size class.

cdr3_aa,cdr3_nt,clone_size,j_call,v_call,d_call
CSATTGGPEAFF,TGCAGTGCTACGACAGGAGGGCCTGAAGCTTTCTTT,many,TRBJ1-1,TRBV20-1,NA
CSARPAGSEQYF,TGCAGTGCTAGGCCGGCGGGTTCCGAGCAGTACTTC,many,TRBJ2-7,TRBV20-1,NA
CSAALRVNEQFF,TGCAGTGCTGCTTTGCGGGTAAATGAGCAGTTCTTC,many,TRBJ2-1,TRBV20-1,NA
CSARDALSYNEQFF,TGCAGTGCTAGAGATGCACTTTCGTACAATGAGCAGTTCTTC,many,TRBJ2-1,TRBV20-1,NA
CASTLLGTYEQYF,TGTGCCAGTACCCTACTGGGGACCTACGAGCAGTACTTC,many,TRBJ2-7,TRBV7-8,NA
CASSLWAGNQPQHF,TGTGCCAGCAGTTTATGGGCAGGGAACCAGCCCCAGCATTTT,many,TRBJ1-5,TRBV12-3/TRBV12-4,NA
CASSFTGIAEAFF,TGCGCCAGCAGCTTCACAGGTATCGCTGAAGCTTTCTTT,many,TRBJ1-1,TRBV5-1,NA
CASSLAGDGTSYEQYF,TGTGCCAGCAGCTTAGCGGGGGACGGAACCTCCTACGAGCAGTACTTC,many,TRBJ2-7,TRBV7-6,NA
CATSDGTGVEQFF,TGTGCCACCAGTGATGGGACAGGGGTTGAGCAGTTCTTC,many,TRBJ2-1,TRBV24-1,TRBD1
CASSLDGGPHYGYTF,TGCGCCAGCAGCTTGGACGGGGGGCCCCATTATGGCTACACCTTC,many,TRBJ1-2,TRBV5-1,NA
CASVRGGSTDTQYF,TGCGCCAGCGTAAGGGGTGGGTCCACAGATACGCAGTATTTT,many,TRBJ2-3,TRBV5-1,NA
CASSFGTVNYGYTF,TGCGCCAGCAGCTTCGGGACAGTTAACTATGGCTACACCTTC,many,TRBJ1-2,TRBV5-1,TRBD1
CASSLSGPIPPNNEQFF,TGCGCCAGCAGCTTGTCGGGACCCATACCCCCGAACAATGAGCAGTTCTTC,many,TRBJ2-1,TRBV5-1,NA
CASSRESGELFF,TGTGCCAGCAGCCGGGAGTCCGGGGAGCTGTTTTTT,many,TRBJ2-2,TRBV12-3/TRBV12-4,NA
CASSDSGWDGYTF,TGTGCCAGCAGTGATAGCGGTTGGGATGGCTACACCTTC,many,TRBJ1-2,TRBV2,NA
CSARVMAGQNF,TGCAGTGCTAGAGTAATGGCAGGACAGAACTTC,NA,TRBJ1-2,TRBV20-1,NA
CATSEPQGGEQETQYF,TGTGCCACCAGTGAACCACAGGGGGGGGAACAAGAGACCCAGTACTTC,many,TRBJ2-5,TRBV24-1,NA
CASSQEWAGYTDTQYF,TGCGCCAGCAGCCAAGAATGGGCAGGGTATACAGATACGCAGTATTTT,many,TRBJ2-3,TRBV4-1,NA
CASSYNTGELFF,TGTGCCAGCAGTTATAATACCGGGGAGCTGTTTTTT,many,TRBJ2-2,TRBV6-2/TRBV6-3,NA
CASSLGTGGVSTDTQYF,TGCGCCAGCAGCTTGGGGACAGGGGGAGTAAGCACAGATACGCAGTATTTT,many,TRBJ2-3,TRBV5-1,TRBD1
CASSLGQFDAPLHF,TGCGCCAGCAGCTTGGGACAGTTTGACGCACCCCTCCACTTT,many,TRBJ1-6,TRBV5-1,NA
CASSTDSYYNEQFF,TGTGCCAGCAGTACGGACAGCTACTACAATGAGCAGTTCTTC,many,TRBJ2-1,TRBV6-5,NA
CASRDAGAGNYEQYF,TGCGCCAGCAGAGACGCAGGGGCAGGAAACTACGAGCAGTACTTC,many,TRBJ2-7,TRBV10-2,NA
CATSDHSEETQYF,TGTGCCACCAGTGATCACTCCGAAGAGACCCAGTACTTC,many,TRBJ2-5,TRBV24-1,NA
CSARDLVRGLMNTEAFF,TGCAGTGCTAGAGATCTTGTAAGAGGACTGATGAACACTGAAGCTTTCTTT,many,TRBJ1-1,TRBV20-1,NA
CASNPDRSTDTQYF,TGTGCCAGCAACCCGGACAGGTCCACAGATACGCAGTATTTT,many,TRBJ2-3,TRBV6-1,TRBD1
CASSPKTAYEQYF,TGTGCCAGCAGTCCGAAGACAGCTTACGAGCAGTACTTC,many,TRBJ2-7,TRBV12-3/TRBV12-4,NA
CASSSIQWVNSPLHF,TGTGCCAGCAGTTCCATACAGTGGGTGAATTCACCCCTCCACTTT,many,TRBJ1-6,TRBV6-6,NA
CSASTQIGELFF,TGCAGTGCGTCGACACAGATCGGGGAGCTGTTTTTT,many,TRBJ2-2,TRBV20-1,NA
CASSLEAGGRYTEAFF,TGCGCCAGCAGCTTGGAGGCAGGGGGAAGGTACACTGAAGCTTTCTTT,many,TRBJ1-1,TRBV5-1,TRBD1
CASSQVGLGGPDTQYF,TGCGCCAGCAGCCAAGTGGGTTTGGGGGGGCCGGATACGCAGTATTTT,many,TRBJ2-3,TRBV4-1,NA
CASSSSPKLTATQYF,TGTGCCAGCAGCTCCTCCCCGAAGTTAACGGCCACGCAGTATTTT,many,TRBJ2-3,TRBV7-7,NA
CASSYSTGEHYEQYF,TGTGCCAGCAGTTACTCGACAGGGGAGCACTACGAGCAGTACTTC,many,TRBJ2-7,TRBV6-5,TRBD1
CAISEPGTGDSPLHF,TGTGCCATCAGTGAGCCGGGGACAGGGGATTCACCCCTCCACTTT,many,TRBJ1-6,TRBV10-3,TRBD1
CASSVGWVNTEAFF,TGTGCCAGCAGCGTGGGGTGGGTTAACACTGAAGCTTTCTTT,many,TRBJ1-1,TRBV11-2,NA
CASSWGPGGTEAFF,TGTGCCAGCAGCTGGGGACCCGGGGGCACTGAAGCTTTCTTT,many,TRBJ1-1,TRBV7-2,NA
CSARDLGMVRSVNEQFF,TGCAGTGCTAGAGATCTGGGAATGGTTAGGTCAGTCAATGAGCAGTTCTTC,many,TRBJ2-1,TRBV20-1,NA
CASSLIPDQPQHF,TGCGCCAGCAGCTTGATCCCCGATCAGCCCCAGCATTTT,many,TRBJ1-5,TRBV5-1,NA
CASSRDRGLGTGELFF,TGCGCCAGCAGCAGAGACAGGGGGCTCGGCACCGGGGAGCTGTTTTTT,many,TRBJ2-2,TRBV5-1,TRBD1
CASSLGQEETQYF,TGTGCCAGCAGCCTGGGCCAGGAAGAGACCCAGTACTTC,many,TRBJ2-5,TRBV7-2,NA
CATSDRARGGQDTQYF,TGTGCCACCAGTGATCGAGCGCGGGGGGGACAAGATACGCAGTATTTT,many,TRBJ2-3,TRBV24-1,TRBD2
CASFLTPAGAYEQYF,TGCGCCAGCTTCCTCACCCCGGCAGGCGCCTACGAGCAGTACTTC,many,TRBJ2-7,TRBV5-1,NA